The sequence of this TCR beta chain was determined in a study of shared clonotypes between healthy human individuals. Study-level information: The study enrolled two women and three men aged 18 to 49.

The table came from immunoSEQ multiplex PCR; TCRdb's copy has only in-frame clones and leaves some out. The sample has roughly 200,000 clones, over 50% seen once. Deletions cut 0 bases from V and 5 bases from J, with 11 bases between. The CDR3 consists of 14 residues. From germline, CDR1 is SGHRS and CDR2 YFSETQ. Sequenced input: memory CD4+ T cells sorted from blood. Subset described: CD45RA-negative fraction. The TCR was taken from a man aged 25-40 years in good health. V and J are TRBV5-1 and TRBJ2-5, with D perhaps matching TRBD1 (6 bases). The CDR3 DNA sequence: TGCGCCAGCAGCTTGGTAGGGGGAGAGGAGACCCAGTACTTC. Protein product: CASSLVGGEETQYF.